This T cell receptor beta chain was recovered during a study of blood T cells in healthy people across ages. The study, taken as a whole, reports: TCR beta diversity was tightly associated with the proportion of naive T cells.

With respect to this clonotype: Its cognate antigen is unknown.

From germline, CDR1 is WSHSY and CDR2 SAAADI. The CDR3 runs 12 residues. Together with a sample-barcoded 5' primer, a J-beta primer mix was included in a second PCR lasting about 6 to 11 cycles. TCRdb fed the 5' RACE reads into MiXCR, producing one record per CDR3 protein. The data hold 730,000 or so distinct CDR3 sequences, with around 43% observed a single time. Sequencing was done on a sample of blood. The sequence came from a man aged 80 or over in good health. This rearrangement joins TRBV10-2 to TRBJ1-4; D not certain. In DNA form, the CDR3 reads TGCGCTAGCGGTGCCCTGAATGAAAAACTGTTTTTT. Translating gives CASGALNEKLFF.